The 30 T cell receptor beta chains reported below all come from one sample, sequenced in a study of T cell responses to AZD1222 COVID-19 vaccine listed by TCRdb under 2021. The method was the immunoSEQ multiplex PCR assay. The table comes from immuneACCESS by way of TCRdb, which keeps in-frame sequences with V and J called. Part of the clones is missing from these tables; in studies checked, under half for an unresolved V gene and the rest for unknown reasons. The sample table shows about 150,000 clones, and 90% are seen once. Under 20% of the sample rests with the top ten. Read against the paper, the sample's time point label means: baseline before first vaccination. Here the sequenced sample was peripheral blood, taken on day 0 of AZD1222 vaccination. These receptors all stem from an adult in good health.

The chain uses TRBV9 and TRBJ1-4; D might be TRBD1 (5 bases). The ends were cut back, 3 bases at V and 0 bases at J, with 9 bases in the middle. Germline V gene data show CDR1 as SGDLS and CDR2 as YYNGEE. This CDR3 contains 15 residues. The chain's CDR3 is CASSGPGATNEKLFF. The CDR3 DNA follows: TGTGCCAGCAGCGGGCCGGGGGCAACTAATGAAAAACTGTTTTTT. Complete variable domain (other parts from reference TRBV9 and TRBJ1-4): DSGVTQTPKHLITATGQRVTLRCSPRSGDLSVYWYQQSLDQGLQFLIQYYNGEERAKGNILERFSAQQFPDLHSELNLSSLELGDSALYFCASSGPGATNEKLFFGSGTQLSVL.

This clone has a single count. The rearrangement links TRBV19 to TRBJ1-2; a possible D gene is TRBD1 (6 bases). This CDR3 contains 13 residues. Trimming cost V 7 bases and J 4 bases, with 13 bases left between them. The germline V gene has CDR1 LNHDA and CDR2 SQIVND (reference sequence). The CDR3 loop is CASKSQGSYGYTF. CDR3 DNA sequence: TGTGCCAGTAAGTCACAGGGATCCTATGGCTACACCTTC.

In its sample, this clone was seen once. This chain joins TRBV7-9 and TRBJ2-2; TRBD1 matches at 7 bases. Germline V CDR1 and CDR2: SEHNR, FQNEAQ (reference sequence). With 4 bases clipped from V and 2 bases from J, the junction kept 4 bases outside the gene matches. This CDR3 spans 15 amino acids. CDR3 coding DNA: TGTGCCAGCAGCTCCGGGACAGCTAACACCGGGGAGCTGTTTTTT. Translation gives CASSSGTANTGELFF.

This clone was seen a handful of times. V and J are TRBV2 and TRBJ2-5; 11 positions match TRBD2. Germline-derived CDR1 and CDR2 are SNHLY and FYNNEI. With V trimmed by 3 bases and J by 3 bases, 6 bases remained unmatched. The CDR3 has 16 residues. The CDR3 region has the DNA TGTGCCAGCAGTGATAGGCTAGCGGGGGGTGAAGAGACCCAGTACTTC. Protein product: CASSDRLAGGEETQYF.

The V and J genes are TRBV11-3 and TRBJ1-3; the D gene is possibly TRBD1 (6 bases). V was shortened by 5 bases and J by 0 bases, with 8 bases between the two germline ends. Germline CDR1 SGHNT, CDR2 YENEEA. This CDR3 is 14 amino acids long. CDR3 DNA sequence: TGTGCCAGCAGCGTGGACAGCTCTGGAAACACCATATATTTT. It translates to CASSVDSSGNTIYF.

The chain carries TRBV29-1 and TRBJ2-7, with 11 nucleotides matching TRBD1. The CDR3 length is 14 residues. The V gene end was trimmed by 8 bases and the J gene end by 0 bases; junction bases not matched to a gene: 6. CDR1 is SQVTM, CDR2 ANQGSEA, per germline. The CDR3 DNA is TGCAGCACAACCGGGACAGGGGGCTCCTACGAGCAGTACTTC. It encodes CSTTGTGGSYEQYF.

In regard to this clone: Other nucleotide sequences from this sample produce the same CDR3. The rearrangement joins TRBV5-6 to TRBJ1-2, with 8 bases aligning to TRBD1. The V gene's germline CDR1 is SGHDT and CDR2 YYEEEE. The CDR3 consists of 16 residues. The trim removed 0 bases at V and 2 bases at J, leaving 6 bases unmatched. The CDR3 nucleotides are TGTGCCAGCAGCTTGGGGACAGGGTTAAGAAACTATGGCTACACCTTC. The encoded protein is CASSLGTGLRNYGYTF.

V is TRBV5-1 and J is TRBJ1-4; D perhaps matches TRBD1 (5 bases). The germline CDR1 and CDR2 sequences are SGHRS and YFSETQ. The CDR3 is 16 amino acids. Trimming removed 4 bases at V and 3 bases at J, with 16 bases between. The DNA for the CDR3 is TGCGCCAGCAGCCCCGGGCCGGACACAGCTAATGAAAAACTGTTTTTT. As protein: CASSPGPDTANEKLFF.

The rearrangement uses TRBV5-1 and TRBJ1-6, with D unclear. CDR1 and CDR2 (germline): SGHRS, YFSETQ. V was pared by 4 bases and J by 5 bases, with 16 bases between. This CDR3 has 16 residues. CDR3 in amino acids: CASSGSTGQNNSPLHF. Written as DNA, the CDR3 is TGCGCCAGCAGCGGGAGTACCGGCCAAAATAATTCACCCCTCCACTTT.

The J gene is TRBJ2-7, the V gene TRBV5-4; no reliable D call. From germline, CDR1 is SGHNT and CDR2 YYREEE (reference sequence). The CDR3 spans 13 residues. Deletions cut 5 bases from V and 0 bases from J, with 9 bases between. The CDR3 protein is CASSRESSYEQYF. In DNA form, the CDR3 reads TGTGCCAGCAGTCGCGAGAGCTCCTACGAGCAGTACTTC.

The chain carries TRBV15 and TRBJ1-1; D might be TRBD1 (5 bases). Germline V gene lookup returns CDR1 LNHNV and CDR2 YYDKDF (reference sequence). The CDR3 is 12 residues long. Deletions cut 8 bases from V and 1 base from J, with 8 bases between. The CDR3 DNA sequence: TGTGCCACCGGAACAGGGAACACTGAAGCTTTCTTT. The encoded protein is CATGTGNTEAFF.

The chain combines TRBV30 with TRBJ1-1; 9 bases are a match to TRBD1. V gave up 3 bases and J gave up 10 bases; unmatched junction bases: 6. This CDR3 has 12 residues. Germline-derived CDR1 and CDR2 are GTSNPN and SVGIG (reference sequence). In DNA form, the CDR3 reads TGTGCCTGGAGCCGGGACAGGGCGAGAGCTTTCTTT. This codes for CAWSRDRARAFF.

The chain couples TRBV14 to TRBJ1-4; D is ambiguous. The V gene lost 0 bases and the J gene lost 5 bases, with 10 bases spanning the gap. This CDR3 spans 15 amino acids. Germline V gives CDR1 SGHDN, CDR2 FVKESK. The CDR3 reads CASSQDLRPNEKLFF. CDR3 sequence (DNA): TGTGCCAGCAGCCAAGATCTGCGCCCCAATGAAAAACTGTTTTTT.

This clone was picked up one time. The CDR3 loop is CASSFAGGGLYEQYF. As DNA, the CDR3 is TGTGCCAGCAGCTTCGCTGGGGGAGGGCTCTACGAGCAGTACTTC. The chain is built from TRBV7-2 and TRBJ2-7, with 7 bases aligning to TRBD2. V dropped 3 bases and J dropped 3; count of bases not matched to a gene: 8. This CDR3 is 15 amino acids long. CDR1 is SGHTA and CDR2 is FQGNSA in the germline V gene. The entire variable domain, with the rest obtained from reference TRBV7-2 and TRBJ2-7, is as follows: GAGVSQSPSNKVTEKGKDVELRCDPISGHTALYWYRQSLGQGLEFLIYFQGNSAPDKSGLPSDRFSAERTGGSVSTLTIQRTQQEDSAVYLCASSFAGGGLYEQYFGPGTRLTVT.

The chain combines TRBV6-1 with TRBJ2-6; 7 bases map to TRBD1. J gave up 0 bases and V 2 bases, and 4 bases lay outside the gene matches. The CDR3 consists of 17 residues. Germline loops: CDR1 MNHNS, CDR2 SASEGT. The CDR3 bases are TGTGCCAGCAGTGAACAGGGGGATAGCTCTGGGGCCAACGTCCTGACTTTC. This translates into CASSEQGDSSGANVLTF.

This chain links TRBV7-3 with TRBJ1-6; D gene unclear. The CDR3 consists of 13 residues. Deletions cut 3 bases from V and 7 bases from J, with 7 bases between. Germline CDR1 and CDR2: SGHTA and FQGTGA. This CDR3 is CASSLWWNSPLHF. Written as DNA, the CDR3 is TGTGCCAGCAGCTTGTGGTGGAATTCACCCCTCCACTTT.

This chain uses TRBV7-6 with TRBJ1-4; possible D gene TRBD1, 6 bases. Deletions cut 1 base from V and 4 bases from J, with 10 bases between. This CDR3 comprises 15 residues. Germline V gene lookup returns CDR1 SGHVS and CDR2 FNYEAQ. CDR3 region: CASSLGGGGNEKLFF. The CDR3 DNA follows: TGTGCCAGCAGCTTAGGAGGGGGAGGTAATGAAAAACTGTTTTTT. Supplemented by reference TRBV7-6 and TRBJ1-4, the full variable domain reads GAGVSQSPRYKVTKRGQDVALRCDPISGHVSLYWYRQALGQGPEFLTYFNYEAQQDKSGLPNDRFSAERPEGSISTLTIQRTEQRDSAMYRCASSLGGGGNEKLFFGSGTQLSVL.

The CDR3 here is CASSLSGTNEKLFF. The DNA for the CDR3 is TGTGCCAGCAGCTTATCAGGCACTAATGAAAAACTGTTTTTT. The gene calls are TRBV11-2 and TRBJ1-4, with D hard to call. Per the germline V gene, CDR1 is SGHAT and CDR2 is FQNNGV. Trimming removed 2 bases at V and 2 bases at J, with 6 bases between. The CDR3 runs 14 residues.

The J gene is TRBJ2-3, the V gene TRBV27, with 15 bases matching TRBD2. V lost 5 bases to trimming and J lost 2 bases; unmatched junction nucleotides: 2. Germline CDR1 and CDR2: MNHEY and SMNVEV (reference sequence). The CDR3 is 16 amino acids. DNA of the CDR3: TGTGCCAGCAGTCGGACTAGCGGGGGGGCCACAGATACGCAGTATTTT. This codes for CASSRTSGGATDTQYF.

V and J are TRBV19 and TRBJ1-2, with D uncertain. The length of the CDR3 is 11 residues. CDR1 is LNHDA, CDR2 SQIVND, per germline (reference sequence). The ends were cut back, 10 bases at V and 6 bases at J, with 12 bases in the middle. Here the CDR3 DNA reads TGTGCCATACGATACCGGAATGGCTACACCTTC. Translation: CAIRYRNGYTF.

V gene TRBV11-2 combines with J gene TRBJ2-5; D is ambiguous. Looked up from germline, CDR1 is SGHAT and CDR2 is FQNNGV. Trimming took off 4 bases at V and 5 bases at J, with 20 bases between the two ends. The CDR3 loop spans 16 amino acids. The CDR3 region has the DNA TGTGCCAGCAGCTCAATAACCGATAGGTATGGGGAGACCCAGTACTTC. Amino acids: CASSSITDRYGETQYF.

This chain joins TRBV9 and TRBJ1-1; D is uncertain. The germline V gene encodes CDR1 SGDLS and CDR2 YYNGEE. The V end lost 7 bases, the J end lost 1 base, and 5 bases lay between the germline ends. This CDR3 spans 11 amino acids. CDR3 amino acids: CASGRNTEAFF. CDR3 DNA: TGTGCCAGCGGGAGGAACACTGAAGCTTTCTTT.

V usage is TRBV18 and J usage is TRBJ2-1; D is ambiguous. Germline-derived CDR1 and CDR2 are KGHSH and LQKENI. This CDR3 spans 16 amino acids. V shed 6 bases and J shed 0 bases, with 15 bases lying between them. For the CDR3, the DNA is TGTGCCAGCTCGGGGTGGGATCTCAGCTCCTACAATGAGCAGTTCTTC. It translates to CASSGWDLSSYNEQFF.

The chain has TRBV9 and TRBJ2-3, with no clear D. The V end was cut by 3 bases, the J end by 0 bases, with 8 bases between. Germline V gene lookup returns CDR1 SGDLS and CDR2 YYNGEE. This CDR3 comprises 14 residues. The CDR3 reads CASSGYTSTDTQYF. The CDR3 DNA sequence: TGTGCCAGCAGCGGATACACTAGCACAGATACGCAGTATTTT. Full variable domain (remainder filled in from reference TRBV9 and TRBJ2-3): DSGVTQTPKHLITATGQRVTLRCSPRSGDLSVYWYQQSLDQGLQFLIQYYNGEERAKGNILERFSAQQFPDLHSELNLSSLELGDSALYFCASSGYTSTDTQYFGPGTRLTVL.

This chain uses TRBV5-8 with TRBJ1-5, with a weak D call TRBD1 (6 bases). The germline V gene has CDR1 SGHTS and CDR2 YDEGEE. This CDR3 comprises 14 residues. V was shortened by 6 bases and J by 7 bases, with 17 bases between the two germline ends. The CDR3 loop reads CASIPTGLRQPQHF. The CDR3 DNA sequence: TGTGCCAGCATCCCAACAGGGTTACGGCAGCCCCAGCATTTT.

This chain links TRBV27 with TRBJ1-1, with D perhaps matching TRBD1 (5 bases). V lost 8 bases and J 1 base, leaving 17 bases between the germline ends. This CDR3 has 15 amino acids. Germline lookup yields CDR1 MNHEY and CDR2 SMNVEV (reference sequence). The DNA for the CDR3 is TGTGCCAGCTCGTCGGGGGGTCGAGGGAACACTGAAGCTTTCTTT. Residues: CASSSGGRGNTEAFF.

The CDR3: CASSEQVNYGYTF. CDR3 in DNA: TGCGCCAGCAGTGAACAGGTCAACTATGGCTACACCTTC. V and J are TRBV10-1 and TRBJ1-2; D is perhaps TRBD1 (5 bases). Trimming stripped 3 bases from V and 2 bases from J, with 7 bases between. Germline CDR1 is WNHNN and CDR2 is SYGVQD (reference sequence). The CDR3 has 13 amino acids.

The CDR3 DNA reads as TGCAGCGTGGGACAGCACTACGAGCAGTACTTC. Translating it yields CSVGQHYEQYF. The chain links TRBV29-1 to TRBJ2-7, with 7 nucleotides matching TRBD1. Germline V gives CDR1 SQVTM, CDR2 ANQGSEA. J was trimmed by 3 bases and V by 6 bases; bases with no gene match: 2. The CDR3 consists of 11 residues.

The J gene is TRBJ1-5, the V gene TRBV7-2; no clear D. Germline V gene lookup returns CDR1 SGHTA and CDR2 FQGNSA. Trimming shortened V by 3 bases and J by 3 bases, and 9 bases separated the two germline ends. The CDR3 is 14 amino acids. CDR3 protein: CASSFSGPNQPQHF. As DNA, the CDR3 is TGTGCCAGCAGCTTCAGCGGACCCAATCAGCCCCAGCATTTT.

The rearrangement uses TRBV19 and TRBJ1-2, with 9 bases lining up with TRBD1. The CDR3 covers 13 residues. Germline V gives CDR1 LNHDA, CDR2 SQIVND (reference sequence). V shed 6 bases and J 6 bases; nucleotides not matched to a gene: 5. The CDR3 nucleotides read TGTGCCAGTAGGGACAGGGGCCCAGATGGCTACACCTTC. It translates to CASRDRGPDGYTF.